A selection of T cell receptor beta chains follows, all from one sample in a study of graft-versus-host responses after intestinal transplantation. Their antigens are not known. The protocol was immunoSEQ multiplex PCR, while the TCRdb copy is restricted to in-frame clones and leaves out a portion. The sample records 110,000 to 150,000 clones, roughly 91% being singletons. The specimen was unstimulated CD4+ T cells sorted from spleen or lymph node cells, collected before intestinal transplant. These receptors came from a human donor who received an intestinal transplant. Both conserved end residues are part of each CDR3. The D gene is left open where the match is weak. Expanded clones get a size class; other rows say once, few or many, or leave the size out.

TGTGCCAGCAGCTCCTCCCTAGTGGCGGGAGGGGATTCAGATACGCAGTATTTT,CASSSSLVAGGDSDTQYF,TRBD2,TRBV7-3,NA,TRBJ2-3
TGTGCCAGCAGCTTACCCGGGAGACGGCTCGAGCAGTACTTC,CASSLPGRRLEQYF,NA,TRBV11-1,NA,TRBJ2-7
TGTGCCAGTAGTATAGGTCCCTCCTACGAGCAGTACTTC,CASSIGPSYEQYF,NA,TRBV19,few,TRBJ2-7
TGTGCCAGCAGCTCTAGGAGGGGACAGAACTACGAGCAGTACTTC,CASSSRRGQNYEQYF,NA,TRBV7-8,NA,TRBJ2-7
TGCGCCAGCAGCTTGATAGCATCGAGGGAGCAGTACTTC,CASSLIASREQYF,NA,TRBV5-1,NA,TRBJ2-7
TGTGCCAGCAGCCGCCCTTGGGACAGGCCCACTGAAGCTTTCTTT,CASSRPWDRPTEAFF,TRBD1,TRBV14,NA,TRBJ1-1
TGTGCCTGGAGCCCCAGTGGGACATATATCGGGCCCTTC,CAWSPSGTYIGPF,NA,TRBV30,NA,TRBJ1-2
TGTGCCAGCAGCGGCCCCGGGGCTAGCGGGAGAAACAGTGAGCAGTTCTTC,CASSGPGASGRNSEQFF,TRBD2,TRBV5-4,NA,TRBJ2-1
TGTGCCAGCAGTCTGGGACTAGCCGCAGATACGCAGTATTTT,CASSLGLAADTQYF,TRBD2,TRBV27,NA,TRBJ2-3
TGCGCCAGCAGCACAATGGTAAATGAGCAGTTCTTC,CASSTMVNEQFF,NA,TRBV5-1,NA,TRBJ2-1
TGTGCCAGCAGCGCGACTAGCGGGAGCTCCTACAATGAGCAGTTCTTC,CASSATSGSSYNEQFF,TRBD2,TRBV5-8,NA,TRBJ2-1
TGTGCCAGCAGTTCCCAGACAGGGGCTAATGAAAAACTGTTTTTT,CASSSQTGANEKLFF,TRBD1,TRBV28,NA,TRBJ1-4
TGTGCCAGCAGTCCCCCCGCCGATGAGCAGTTCTTC,CASSPPADEQFF,NA,TRBV28,NA,TRBJ2-1
TGTGCCAGCAGCTGGGCCCTGCGGAATGAAGCTTTCTTT,CASSWALRNEAFF,NA,TRBV7-9,NA,TRBJ1-1
TGTGCCAGCAGCTTAGCTCCGGGACTGGAGAACAATGAGCAGTTCTTC,CASSLAPGLENNEQFF,NA,TRBV7-9,few,TRBJ2-1
TGCGCCAGCAGCCATGCCAGCGGCCCCTCCTACAATGAGCAGTTCTTC,CASSHASGPSYNEQFF,NA,TRBV4-1,NA,TRBJ2-1
TGTGCCAGCAGCGTAGGGCATCCGAACACTGAAGCTTTCTTT,CASSVGHPNTEAFF,NA,TRBV9,NA,TRBJ1-1
TGCAGCGTTGTAAGGGGGGGCGCAACAGTGGGCACTGAAGCTTTCTTT,CSVVRGGATVGTEAFF,NA,TRBV29-1,NA,TRBJ1-1
TGCAGCGTTGAGGGCCGAGGGAACATTCAGTACTTC,CSVEGRGNIQYF,NA,TRBV29-1,NA,TRBJ2-4
TGTGCCAGCAGCACCTCCCAGGGAGGCTACGAGCAGTACTTC,CASSTSQGGYEQYF,NA,TRBV5-5,NA,TRBJ2-7
TGCGCCAGCAGCTTGAACGGACAGGGAGTGACCGGGGAGCTGTTTTTT,CASSLNGQGVTGELFF,TRBD1,TRBV5-1,NA,TRBJ2-2
TGTGCCAGCAGTTACTACGACAGGGGGTCCTACGAGCAGTACTTC,CASSYYDRGSYEQYF,TRBD1,TRBV6-5,NA,TRBJ2-7
TGTGCCAGTTCAACAGGCCACTCTGGAAACACCATATATTTT,CASSTGHSGNTIYF,NA,TRBV28,NA,TRBJ1-3
TGTGCCAGCAGTACTACCGGACTCTTCGACAATGAGCAGTTCTTC,CASSTTGLFDNEQFF,NA,TRBV6-4,NA,TRBJ2-1
TGTGCCAGCAGCTTACAGACTAGGGCCTCTTACCCTGGGGCCAACGTCCTGACTTTC,CASSLQTRASYPGANVLTF,NA,TRBV5-4,NA,TRBJ2-6
TGTGCCAGCAGTTACTACGGGACAGCTAACACAGATACGCAGTATTTT,CASSYYGTANTDTQYF,TRBD1,TRBV6-6,NA,TRBJ2-3
TGCGCCAGCAGCTTGGGGTGGGGACAGATGAACACTGAAGCTTTCTTT,CASSLGWGQMNTEAFF,TRBD1,TRBV5-1,NA,TRBJ1-1
TGTGCCAGCACCACAGGGTGGGGGAGGAACACTGAAGCTTTCTTT,CASTTGWGRNTEAFF,NA,TRBV28,NA,TRBJ1-1
TGTGCCAGCAGCTTAGTGGTATCGGGAGGGCCCCACGAGCAGTACTTC,CASSLVVSGGPHEQYF,TRBD2,TRBV7-2,NA,TRBJ2-7
TGTGCCAGCAGTTTAGGGACTACTCTCTCCTACGAGCAGTACTTC,CASSLGTTLSYEQYF,TRBD2,TRBV28,NA,TRBJ2-7
NA,CASILAAGAYNEQFF,NA,TRBV28,NA,TRBJ2-1
TGTGCCAGCAGTGAAGGGACAGCCAACCAAGAGACCCAGTACTTC,CASSEGTANQETQYF,TRBD1,TRBV25-1,NA,TRBJ2-5
TGTGCCAGCTGGATGTCGGACGAGTCCTACGAGCAGTACTTC,CASWMSDESYEQYF,NA,TRBV5-5,once,TRBJ2-7
TGTGCCAGCAGCGTAGAAACTGCGGAGCAGTTCTTC,CASSVETAEQFF,NA,TRBV9,NA,TRBJ2-1
TGTGCCAGTAGTATAGCCTTGGACGTAAATGAAAAACTGTTTTTT,CASSIALDVNEKLFF,NA,TRBV19,NA,TRBJ1-4
TGTGCCTGGAGAGCTGGCCCCCAAGAGACCCAGTACTTC,CAWRAGPQETQYF,NA,TRBV30,NA,TRBJ2-5
TGTGCCAGCAGTTCCTCAGGGGGTTTCATCCAGCCCCAGCATTTT,CASSSSGGFIQPQHF,TRBD1,TRBV27,NA,TRBJ1-5
TGTGCCAGCATCTCCGGGACAGGTCTTAATTCACCCCTCCACTTT,CASISGTGLNSPLHF,TRBD1,TRBV6-6,NA,TRBJ1-6
TGTGCCAGCAGCGCTGGAGGGGGGTACAATGAGCAGTTCTTC,CASSAGGGYNEQFF,NA,TRBV7-3,NA,TRBJ2-1
TGTGCCAGCAGTATAATATCCACGGACGAGCAGTACTTC,CASSIISTDEQYF,NA,TRBV28,NA,TRBJ2-7
TGTGCCAGTAGTATAAGAGTCCCCCCTAATGAGCAGTTCTTC,CASSIRVPPNEQFF,NA,TRBV19,NA,TRBJ2-1
TGTGCCAGCAGCTTAGCGGGAGGAAGGAACGAGCAGTACTTC,CASSLAGGRNEQYF,TRBD2,TRBV7-3,few,TRBJ2-7
TGTGCCAGCAGCTTAAGGGTGGTGGAGACCCAGTACTTC,CASSLRVVETQYF,NA,TRBV7-9,NA,TRBJ2-5
TGCAGCGTTCGGGTCTCTGGAAACACCATATATTTT,CSVRVSGNTIYF,NA,TRBV29-1,NA,TRBJ1-3
TGTGCCAGCAGCCACAGGGGGCGCTTGGGGGAGCAGTACTTC,CASSHRGRLGEQYF,TRBD1,TRBV14,NA,TRBJ2-7